The 30 T cell receptor beta chains in this list originate from one sample, sequenced in a study of blood T cell repertoires in COVID-19. The table came from immunoSEQ multiplex PCR; TCRdb's copy has only in-frame clones and leaves some out. The repertoire consists of fewer than 300,000 clones, with 70% to 90% occurring once and the leading ten covering about 6%. The material sequenced was peripheral blood. The source of these receptors is a woman between 45 and 65 years old with COVID-19, enrolled during active disease.

The V call is TRBV19, the J call TRBJ2-3; 11 nucleotides agree with TRBD1. Looked up from germline, CDR1 is LNHDA and CDR2 is SQIVND (reference sequence). CDR3 length equals 16 residues. V lost 6 bases, J lost 4 bases, and 9 bases stayed unmatched. CDR3 sequence (DNA): TGTGCCAGTAGGGATAGGACAGGGGGCGCGTCAGATACGCAGTATTTT. Protein: CASRDRTGGASDTQYF. The whole variable domain, filled in from reference TRBV19 and TRBJ2-3, reads DGGITQSPKYLFRKEGQNVTLSCEQNLNHDAMYWYRQDPGQGLRLIYYSQIVNDFQKGDIAEGYSVSREKKESFPLTVTSAQKNPTAFYLCASRDRTGGASDTQYFGPGTRLTVL.

The chain carries TRBV6-2 or TRBV6-3 and TRBJ1-1; a weak D match, TRBD1 (5 bases). CDR1 MNHEY and CDR2 SVGEGT come from the germline V gene. Trimming removed 6 bases from V and 1 base from J, with 12 bases in between. The CDR3 spans 14 residues. CDR3 protein: CASSHATGNTEAFF. For the CDR3, the DNA is TGTGCCAGCAGCCACGCAACAGGGAACACTGAAGCTTTCTTT.

This rearrangement joins TRBV4-2 to TRBJ2-1, with D perhaps matching TRBD2 (6 bases). Per germline, CDR1 LGHNA and CDR2 YNFKEQ. Trimming pared 0 bases from V and 4 bases from J, leaving 16 bases between. This CDR3 comprises 17 residues. CDR3 sequence reads: CASSQDLEGFGYNEQFF. The CDR3 DNA follows: TGTGCCAGCAGCCAAGATCTGGAGGGATTCGGTTACAATGAGCAGTTCTTC.

This clone occurred once. J is TRBJ1-1 and V is TRBV6-5; D gene unclear. Germline assignment: CDR1 MNHEY and CDR2 SVGAGI. The V end lost 2 bases, the J end lost 0 bases, and 13 bases lay between the germline ends. The CDR3 is made up of 16 amino acids. DNA for the CDR3: TGTGCCAGCAGTTACACTCGCGGGCAGGTGAACACTGAAGCTTTCTTT. Translating gives CASSYTRGQVNTEAFF.

This clone was counted at least ten times. V is TRBV5-1 and J is TRBJ1-1, with TRBD1 as a possible D gene (6 bases). CDR1 is SGHRS and CDR2 is YFSETQ in the germline V gene. Trimming took off 0 bases at V and 4 bases at J, with 13 bases between the two ends. This CDR3 has 15 residues. CDR3 residues: CASSLAAGVGTEAFF. In DNA, the CDR3 is TGCGCCAGCAGCTTGGCCGCAGGGGTGGGCACTGAAGCTTTCTTT.

This sequence joins TRBV7-2 and TRBJ2-7, with D hard to call. V was clipped by 5 bases and J by 2 bases, with 19 bases between them. Germline V lookup: CDR1 SGHTA, CDR2 FQGNSA. This CDR3 spans 16 amino acids. The CDR3 DNA is TGTGCCAGCAGCCTATCCGGTAAATTTTCTCCCTACGAGCAGTACTTC. Translation gives CASSLSGKFSPYEQYF.

The V call is TRBV29-1, the J call TRBJ2-1; 10 positions match TRBD2. The V gene's germline CDR1 is SQVTM and CDR2 ANQGSEA. J was trimmed by 13 bases and V by 7 bases; bases with no gene match: 4. CDR3 length equals 10 residues. DNA for the CDR3: TGCAGCGGGACTAGCGGCTATCAGTTCTTC. Protein product: CSGTSGYQFF.

The J gene is TRBJ1-4, the V gene TRBV7-2; 11 bases are shared with TRBD1. Germline trimming cut 5 bases from V and 6 bases from J; bases unmatched to any gene: 17. CDR3 length: 19 amino acids. CDR1 SGHTA and CDR2 FQGNSA come from the germline V gene. CDR3 region: CASSARGGTGGSRHEKLFF. Here the CDR3 DNA reads TGTGCCAGCAGCGCCCGAGGCGGGACAGGGGGGTCTAGACATGAAAAACTGTTTTTT.

The V gene is TRBV5-6, the J gene TRBJ1-1; no firm D call. Germline V gives CDR1 SGHDT, CDR2 YYEEEE. V gave up 0 bases and J gave up 6 bases, with 9 bases separating them. The CDR3 length is 13 residues. DNA for the CDR3: TGTGCCAGCAGCTTGGGGGCAGCCGCTGAAGCTTTCTTT. Encoded protein: CASSLGAAAEAFF.

The chain links TRBV14 to TRBJ2-3; 14 bases are shared with TRBD2. The CDR3 loop spans 20 amino acids. Unmatched junction bases numbered 16, after V lost 2 bases and J lost 6 bases. From germline, CDR1 is SGHDN and CDR2 FVKESK. CDR3 loop: CASSQPGLAGAPLGVDTQYF. CDR3 DNA sequence: TGTGCCAGCAGCCAACCGGGACTAGCGGGAGCTCCCTTGGGGGTTGATACGCAGTATTTT.

The CDR3 sequence: CASSSRTGINNNYGYTF. The DNA for the CDR3 is TGTGCCAGCAGCTCGCGGACAGGGATAAATAATAACTATGGCTACACCTTC. This chain uses TRBV11-2 with TRBJ1-2; 8 bases map to TRBD1. This CDR3 has 17 residues. Germline lookup yields CDR1 SGHAT and CDR2 FQNNGV. J was trimmed by 1 base and V by 4 bases; bases with no gene match: 11.

This sequence joins TRBV2 and TRBJ2-5; D is unclear. Trimming pared 0 bases from V and 2 bases from J, leaving 10 bases between. The germline V gene has CDR1 SNHLY and CDR2 FYNNEI. There are 15 residues in the CDR3. As DNA, the CDR3 is TGTGCCAGCAGTGAAGCGCTTCACAGACAAGAGACCCAGTACTTC. It is translated as CASSEALHRQETQYF.

V and J are TRBV7-2 and TRBJ2-2; TRBD2 agrees at 7 bases. This CDR3 contains 16 residues. The germline V gene encodes CDR1 SGHTA and CDR2 FQGNSA. The trim removed 6 bases at V and 1 base at J, leaving 8 bases unmatched. For the CDR3, the DNA is TGTGCCAGCAGTCAGAGGGGCGGGGGGAACACCGGGGAGCTGTTTTTT. It specifies CASSQRGGGNTGELFF.

In its sample, this clone was seen once. This chain links TRBV19 with TRBJ2-1; 16 nucleotides agree with TRBD2. This CDR3 is 15 amino acids long. J lost 8 bases, V lost 6 bases, and 4 bases had no gene match. Germline assignment: CDR1 LNHDA and CDR2 SQIVND (reference sequence). CDR3 in amino acids: CASSRGLAGGHEQFF. As DNA, the CDR3 is TGTGCCAGTAGCAGGGGACTAGCGGGAGGGCATGAGCAGTTCTTC. Full variable domain (outside the CDR3, taken from reference TRBV19 and TRBJ2-1): DGGITQSPKYLFRKEGQNVTLSCEQNLNHDAMYWYRQDPGQGLRLIYYSQIVNDFQKGDIAEGYSVSREKKESFPLTVTSAQKNPTAFYLCASSRGLAGGHEQFFGPGTRLTVL.

CDR3 sequence reads: CSVVGAPYQETQYF. The CDR3 DNA reads TGCAGCGTTGTGGGGGCCCCGTACCAAGAGACCCAGTACTTC. This chain connects TRBV29-1 to TRBJ2-5, with TRBD1 as a possible D gene (6 bases). Trimming stripped 4 bases from V and 0 bases from J, with 12 bases between. The CDR3 consists of 14 residues. CDR1 is SQVTM and CDR2 is ANQGSEA in the germline V gene.

The chain joins TRBV6-4 to TRBJ2-1, with 7 bases matching TRBD2. The germline gives CDR1 MRHNA, CDR2 SNTAGT. V dropped 8 bases and J dropped 9; count of bases not matched to a gene: 13. The CDR3 has 14 residues. In DNA form, the CDR3 reads TGTGCCAGCGGTAGAGAAGCGGGACTCAGTGAGCAGTTCTTC. Protein sequence: CASGREAGLSEQFF.

The chain employs TRBV7-3 and TRBJ2-4; weak D call: TRBD1 (5 bases). The CDR3 sequence is 15 residues long. The germline gives CDR1 SGHTA, CDR2 FQGTGA. V dropped 5 bases and J dropped 4 bases, with 15 bases sitting between them. CDR3 sequence reads: CASSPARVQKNIQYF. The DNA for the CDR3 is TGTGCCAGCAGCCCAGCCAGGGTTCAAAAAAACATTCAGTACTTC.

The rearrangement joins TRBV24-1 to TRBJ2-1, with 7 positions matching TRBD1. Germline trimming cut 1 base from V and 5 bases from J; bases unmatched to any gene: 4. Germline values: CDR1 KGHDR, CDR2 SFDVKD. The CDR3 runs 15 residues. The CDR3 here is CATSDFRGQNNEQFF. The DNA of the CDR3 is TGTGCCACCAGTGATTTTAGGGGACAGAACAATGAGCAGTTCTTC.

In its sample, this clone was seen once. This chain joins TRBV9 and TRBJ1-2; 10 nucleotides agree with TRBD1. V was pared by 0 bases and J by 7 bases, with 6 bases of the junction left unmatched. Germline CDR1 reads SGDLS; CDR2 reads YYNGEE. This CDR3 is 15 amino acids long. The CDR3 sequence is CASSVEGQGFGGYTF. In DNA, the CDR3 is TGTGCCAGCAGCGTAGAGGGACAGGGGTTTGGTGGCTACACCTTC.

This chain connects TRBV4-1 to TRBJ1-2, with a weak D call TRBD1 (5 bases). The CDR3 consists of 15 residues. Trimming stripped 0 bases from V and 5 bases from J, with 13 bases between. Germline V lookup: CDR1 MGHRA, CDR2 YSYEKL. The CDR3 sequence is CASSQDTAGGYGYTF. The CDR3 coding sequence is TGCGCCAGCAGCCAAGATACCGCGGGGGGGTATGGCTACACCTTC.

The CDR3 loop is CASSIGDTYEQYF. In DNA form, the CDR3 reads TGTGCCAGTAGTATAGGGGACACCTACGAGCAGTACTTC. The chain uses TRBV19 and TRBJ2-7; weak D call: TRBD1 (6 bases). This CDR3 comprises 13 residues. Trimming took 1 base from V and 2 from J, leaving 6 bases between them. The germline CDR1 and CDR2 sequences are LNHDA and SQIVND (reference sequence).

The genes are TRBV7-8 and TRBJ2-7; 8 positions agree with TRBD2. Germline CDR1 SGHVS, CDR2 FQNEAQ. The CDR3 totals 18 residues. With V trimmed by 0 bases and J by 3 bases, 13 bases remained unmatched. CDR3 region: CASSLALTSGGTIYEQYF. CDR3 nucleotide sequence: TGTGCCAGCAGCTTAGCACTAACTAGCGGCGGTACGATCTACGAGCAGTACTTC.

The chain employs TRBV11-2 and TRBJ2-3; TRBD1 is a possible D gene (6 bases). This CDR3 region has 15 residues. The V end was cut by 5 bases, the J end by 0 bases, with 12 bases between. Germline values: CDR1 SGHAT, CDR2 FQNNGV. CDR3 loop: CASSPGVYSTDTQYF. The CDR3, as DNA: TGTGCCAGCAGCCCAGGGGTCTATAGCACAGATACGCAGTATTTT.

V gene TRBV29-1 combines with J gene TRBJ2-3, with 8 bases lining up with TRBD1. V gave up 6 bases and J gave up 6 bases; unmatched junction bases: 5. Germline loops: CDR1 SQVTM, CDR2 ANQGSEA. This CDR3 comprises 12 residues. The CDR3 reads CSVLTGGDTQYF. As DNA, the CDR3 is TGCAGCGTGCTAACAGGGGGGGATACGCAGTATTTT.

J is TRBJ2-7 and V is TRBV9, with TRBD2 as a possible D gene (6 bases). The V gene's germline CDR1 is SGDLS and CDR2 YYNGEE. The CDR3 totals 14 residues. Trimming removed 9 bases from V and 2 bases from J, with 18 bases in between. CDR3 nucleotides: TGTGCCATTAATACGGGACTGGAAACCTACGAGCAGTACTTC. Encoded protein: CAINTGLETYEQYF.

This clone turned up a few times. The V and J genes are TRBV30 and TRBJ2-1; possibly TRBD2 for D (6 bases). Trimming stripped 8 bases from V and 7 bases from J, with 18 bases between. The CDR3 is 13 amino acids. Germline CDR1 and CDR2: GTSNPN and SVGIG (reference sequence). Written as DNA, the CDR3 is TGTGCCAGCAGGAGGGCCACGGGGAATGAGCAGTTCTTC. Its protein is CASRRATGNEQFF.

The chain has TRBV19 and TRBJ2-7; a possible D gene is TRBD1 (6 bases). Germline CDR1 and CDR2: LNHDA and SQIVND (reference sequence). This CDR3 has 13 amino acids. Deletions cut 4 bases from V and 2 bases from J, with 9 bases between. In nucleotides, the CDR3 is TGTGCCAGTAGTACGGACAGAACCTACGAGCAGTACTTC. Translated, it gives CASSTDRTYEQYF.

The gene calls are TRBV11-2 and TRBJ2-1; D gene uncertain. Trimming left V 7 bases short and J 7 bases short, with 11 bases between. Germline assignment: CDR1 SGHAT and CDR2 FQNNGV. This CDR3 is 12 amino acids long. CDR3 sequence: CASISERNEQFF. The CDR3 region has the DNA TGTGCCAGCATAAGCGAACGGAATGAGCAGTTCTTC.

The gene calls are TRBV3-1 (or the pseudogene TRBV3-2) and TRBJ2-7; TRBD2 aligns across 9 bases. The V gene's germline CDR1 is LGHDT and CDR2 YNNKEL (reference sequence). Trimming took 5 bases from V and 4 from J; bases not matched to a gene: 6. The CDR3 contains 14 residues. CDR3 region: CASSDTSGSYEQYF. For the CDR3, the DNA is TGTGCCAGCAGCGATACTAGCGGGTCGTACGAGCAGTACTTC.

This clone showed up just a few times. V and J are TRBV14 and TRBJ1-5; no reliable D call. The CDR3 loop spans 13 amino acids. CDR1 SGHDN and CDR2 FVKESK come from the germline V gene. The V end lost 0 bases, the J end lost 9 bases, and 9 bases lay between the germline ends. CDR3 sequence reads: CASSQDLRTPQHF. In nucleotides, the CDR3 is TGTGCCAGCAGCCAAGATTTGCGTACGCCCCAGCATTTT. The full variable domain, its missing parts supplied by reference TRBV14 and TRBJ1-5, is EAGVTQFPSHSVIEKGQTVTLRCDPISGHDNLYWYRRVMGKEIKFLLHFVKESKQDESGMPNNRFLAERTGGTYSTLKVQPAELEDSGVYFCASSQDLRTPQHFGDGTRLSIL.